The T cell receptor beta chain described here comes from a study of cytomegalovirus exposure and HLA in healthy donors. The CDR3 is 16 amino acids. The germline V and J ends were trimmed by 1 base and 4 bases, with 13 bases remaining between them. CDR1 is SGHTA, CDR2 FQGNSA, per germline. It was with 60 Vbeta and 13 Jbeta primers that the PCR ran. The repertoire was sequenced with immunoSEQ multiplex PCR; TCRdb's copy has only in-frame clones and lacks some. Of 140,000 or so clones in the sample, around 78% were seen once. The sample comprised PBMCs. This chain uses TRBV7-2 with TRBJ2-2; weak D call: TRBD2 (5 bases). This clonotype was sampled from a woman between 18 and 29 years old in good health and CMV-seropositive. The CDR3 DNA reads as TGTGCCAGCAGCTTAGAGGCCCCGCGGGCCACCGGGGAGCTGTTTTTT. This gives the protein CASSLEAPRATGELFF.